This paragraph reports one T cell receptor beta chain. Its antigen is undetermined. The data are from a study of CD8 T cells in Susac syndrome. It was negative isolation that provided the CD8+ and CD4+ T cells, whereas TEMRA cells were enriched by FACS. With random hexamers, 0.5 to 1 ug RNA was reverse transcribed. Amplification of TCR beta CDR3 was carried out by immunoSEQ multiplex PCR, which covered 54 Vbeta and 13 Jbeta segments. TCRdb re-called the immunoSEQ multiplex PCR reads with MiXCR, one entry per CDR3 protein. The sample lists approximately 150,000 distinct CDR3 sequences, over 85% occurring once. Findings and limits, study-wide: Individuals included in the TCR sequencing and HLA analysis were acknowledged by the study to be relatively few in number.

The sequence came from a human donor with multiple sclerosis. Sequenced sample: CD4+ T cells from PBMCs.

The CDR3 region is CASSAPGGSAKNIQYF. In DNA form, the CDR3 reads TGCGCCAGCAGCGCTCCTGGTGGATCGGCCAAAAACATTCAGTACTTC. The chain recombines TRBV5-1 with TRBJ2-4; no firm D call. V lost 4 bases to trimming and J lost 1 base, with 15 bases between them. This CDR3 comprises 16 residues. Germline V lookup: CDR1 SGHRS, CDR2 YFSETQ.